These T cell receptor beta chains were read from a single sample in a study of memory CD4+ T cells and cytomegalovirus serostatus. Data came from immunoSEQ multiplex PCR; TCRdb stores just in-frame clones and leaves some out. The data contain 50,000 to 60,000 clones, around 80% of them seen just once; the ten biggest clones take up 1.3% to 1.5%. Input material: memory CD4+ T cells from blood. The receptor set was obtained from an adult in good health and CMV-seropositive. The CDR3 runs from the conserved cysteine through the conserved F or W. The order of the fields is clone size, J gene, D gene, V gene, CDR3 DNA, CDR3 protein. A D gene is named only where the DNA matches it firmly. The listing skips clone size in some rows; elsewhere it reads once, few, many or a size class.

abundance: -
j_gene: TRBJ2-3
d_gene: TRBD2
v_gene: TRBV2
CDR3nt: TGTGCCAGCAACCTACTAGCGGGAGTTGATACGCAGTATTTT
CDR3aa: CASNLLAGVDTQYF

abundance: -
j_gene: TRBJ2-3
d_gene: -
v_gene: TRBV7-2
CDR3nt: TGTGCCAGCAGCTTAATGTCCAGCCCCACAGATACGCAGTATTTT
CDR3aa: CASSLMSSPTDTQYF

abundance: few
j_gene: TRBJ1-1
d_gene: -
v_gene: TRBV15
CDR3nt: TGTGCCACCAGCAGAGATAGGAGGGACACTATCCCCGAAGCTTTCTTT
CDR3aa: CATSRDRRDTIPEAFF

abundance: -
j_gene: TRBJ1-1
d_gene: -
v_gene: TRBV28
CDR3nt: TGTGCCAGCAGTTTCCAGAGGAACACTGAAGCTTTCTTT
CDR3aa: CASSFQRNTEAFF

abundance: -
j_gene: TRBJ2-5
d_gene: -
v_gene: TRBV10-3
CDR3nt: TGTGCCACCGGTCGGGGGCAAGAGACCCAGTACTTC
CDR3aa: CATGRGQETQYF

abundance: -
j_gene: TRBJ1-2
d_gene: -
v_gene: TRBV30
CDR3nt: TGTGCCTGGAGTGTATCCGTGGGGCGCCGGGGCTACACCTTC
CDR3aa: CAWSVSVGRRGYTF

abundance: -
j_gene: TRBJ2-7
d_gene: -
v_gene: TRBV23-1
CDR3nt: TGCGCCAGGCAGAACAGAAGGGGCTCCTACGAGCAGTACTTC
CDR3aa: CARQNRRGSYEQYF

abundance: -
j_gene: TRBJ1-1
d_gene: -
v_gene: TRBV11-2
CDR3nt: TGTGCCAGCAGCTTAGGTGGGGGCCTGAACACTGAAGCTTTCTTT
CDR3aa: CASSLGGGLNTEAFF

abundance: -
j_gene: TRBJ2-1
d_gene: -
v_gene: TRBV7-9
CDR3nt: TGTGCCAGCAGCTTATGGAGGGAGAGGAATGAGCAGTTCTTC
CDR3aa: CASSLWRERNEQFF

abundance: -
j_gene: TRBJ1-6
d_gene: -
v_gene: TRBV4-2
CDR3nt: TGTGCCAGCAGCCAAGAACGCAGGGTATCCTATAATTCACCCCTCCACTTT
CDR3aa: CASSQERRVSYNSPLHF

abundance: -
j_gene: TRBJ2-4
d_gene: TRBD2
v_gene: TRBV7-2
CDR3nt: TGTGCCAGCAGCTCAGGAAGAGCGGGGGACATTCAGTACTTC
CDR3aa: CASSSGRAGDIQYF

abundance: -
j_gene: TRBJ2-5
d_gene: -
v_gene: TRBV30
CDR3nt: TGTGCCTGGAACCTTCGGGGTCTCCAAGAGACCCAGTACTTC
CDR3aa: CAWNLRGLQETQYF

abundance: -
j_gene: TRBJ2-6
d_gene: -
v_gene: TRBV28
CDR3nt: TGTGCCAGCAGCCCGCCCGGGGGACTTGGGGCCAACGTCCTGACTTTC
CDR3aa: CASSPPGGLGANVLTF

abundance: -
j_gene: TRBJ1-1
d_gene: -
v_gene: TRBV28
CDR3nt: TGTGCCAGCAGTGGCAGAAACACTGAAGCTTTCTTT
CDR3aa: CASSGRNTEAFF